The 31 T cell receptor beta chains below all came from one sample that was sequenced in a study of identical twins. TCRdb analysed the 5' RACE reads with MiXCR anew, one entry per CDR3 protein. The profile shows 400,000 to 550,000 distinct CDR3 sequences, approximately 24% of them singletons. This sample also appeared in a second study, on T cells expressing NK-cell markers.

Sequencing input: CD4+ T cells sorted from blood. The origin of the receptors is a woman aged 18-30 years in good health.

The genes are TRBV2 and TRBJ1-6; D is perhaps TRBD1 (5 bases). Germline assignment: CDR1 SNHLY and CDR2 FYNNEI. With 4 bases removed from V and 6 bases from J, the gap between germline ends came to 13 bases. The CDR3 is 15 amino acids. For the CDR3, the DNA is TGTGCCAGCAGTGCTCTGACAGCTTCTAATTCACCCCTCCACTTT. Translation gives CASSALTASNSPLHF.

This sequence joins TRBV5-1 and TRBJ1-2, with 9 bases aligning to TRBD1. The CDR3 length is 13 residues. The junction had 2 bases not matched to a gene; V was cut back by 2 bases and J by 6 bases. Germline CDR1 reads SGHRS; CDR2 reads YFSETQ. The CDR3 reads CASSFRTGDGYTF. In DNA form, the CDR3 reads TGCGCCAGCAGCTTTAGGACAGGGGATGGCTACACCTTC.

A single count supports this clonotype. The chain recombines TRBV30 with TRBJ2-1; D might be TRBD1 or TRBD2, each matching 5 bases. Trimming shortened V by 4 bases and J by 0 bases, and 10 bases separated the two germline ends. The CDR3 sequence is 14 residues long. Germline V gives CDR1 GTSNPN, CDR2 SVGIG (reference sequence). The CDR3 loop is CAWTRDLSYNEQFF. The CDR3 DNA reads TGTGCCTGGACCAGGGACCTCTCCTACAATGAGCAGTTCTTC.

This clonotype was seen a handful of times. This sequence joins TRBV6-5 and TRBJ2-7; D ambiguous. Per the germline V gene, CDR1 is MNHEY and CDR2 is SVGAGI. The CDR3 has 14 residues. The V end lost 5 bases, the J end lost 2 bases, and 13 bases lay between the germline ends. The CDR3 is CASSHPQETYEQYF. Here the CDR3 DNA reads TGTGCCAGCAGTCACCCCCAGGAAACCTACGAGCAGTACTTC.

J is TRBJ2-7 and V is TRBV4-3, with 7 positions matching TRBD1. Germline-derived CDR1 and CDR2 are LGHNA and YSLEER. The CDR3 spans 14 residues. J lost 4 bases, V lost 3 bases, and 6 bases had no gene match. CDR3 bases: TGCGCCAGCAGCCAGGCGAGACAGGGATACGAGCAGTACTTC. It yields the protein CASSQARQGYEQYF.

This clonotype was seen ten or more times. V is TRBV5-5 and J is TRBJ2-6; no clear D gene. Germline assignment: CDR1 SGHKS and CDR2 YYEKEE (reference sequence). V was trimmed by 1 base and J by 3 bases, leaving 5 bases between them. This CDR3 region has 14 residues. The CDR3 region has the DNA TGTGCCAGCAGCTTGTTAGGTGGGGCCAACGTCCTGACTTTC. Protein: CASSLLGGANVLTF.

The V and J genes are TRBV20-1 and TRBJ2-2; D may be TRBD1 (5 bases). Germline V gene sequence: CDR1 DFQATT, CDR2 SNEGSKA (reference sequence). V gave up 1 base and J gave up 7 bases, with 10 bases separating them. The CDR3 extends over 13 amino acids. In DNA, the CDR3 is TGCAGTGCTAGAGGGGGCGCCGGCGGGGAGCTGTTTTTT. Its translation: CSARGGAGGELFF.

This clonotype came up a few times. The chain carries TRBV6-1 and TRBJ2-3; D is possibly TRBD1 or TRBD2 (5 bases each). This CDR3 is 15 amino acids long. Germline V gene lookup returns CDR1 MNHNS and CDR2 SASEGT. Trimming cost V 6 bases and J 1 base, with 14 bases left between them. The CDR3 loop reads CASSPGTWGTDTQYF. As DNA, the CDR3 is TGTGCCAGCAGCCCCGGGACCTGGGGCACAGATACGCAGTATTTT.

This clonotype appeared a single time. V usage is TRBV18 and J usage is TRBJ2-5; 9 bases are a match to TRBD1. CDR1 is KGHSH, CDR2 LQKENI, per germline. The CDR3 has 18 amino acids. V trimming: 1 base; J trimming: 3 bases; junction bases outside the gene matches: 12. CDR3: CASSPLTNSGTGKETQYF. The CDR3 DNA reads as TGTGCCAGCTCACCACTAACTAACTCCGGGACAGGGAAAGAGACCCAGTACTTC.

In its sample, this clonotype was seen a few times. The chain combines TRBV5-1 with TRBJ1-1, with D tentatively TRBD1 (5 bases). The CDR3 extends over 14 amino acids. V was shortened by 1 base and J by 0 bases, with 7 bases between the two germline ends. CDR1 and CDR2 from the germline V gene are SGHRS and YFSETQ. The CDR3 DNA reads TGCGCCAGCAGCTTGCTACAGGTGAACACTGAAGCTTTCTTT. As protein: CASSLLQVNTEAFF.

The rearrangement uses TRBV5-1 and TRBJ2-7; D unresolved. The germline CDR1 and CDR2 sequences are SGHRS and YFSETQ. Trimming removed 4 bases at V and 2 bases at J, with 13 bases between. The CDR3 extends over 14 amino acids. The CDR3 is CASSEQTMTYEQYF. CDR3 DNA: TGCGCCAGCAGCGAACAGACGATGACCTACGAGCAGTACTTC.

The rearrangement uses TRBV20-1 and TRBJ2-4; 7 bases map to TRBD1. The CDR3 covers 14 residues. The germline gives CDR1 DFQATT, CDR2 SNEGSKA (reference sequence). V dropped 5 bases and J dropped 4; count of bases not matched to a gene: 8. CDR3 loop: CSALWGTVKNIQYF. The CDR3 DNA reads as TGCAGTGCTCTATGGGGGACAGTAAAAAACATTCAGTACTTC.

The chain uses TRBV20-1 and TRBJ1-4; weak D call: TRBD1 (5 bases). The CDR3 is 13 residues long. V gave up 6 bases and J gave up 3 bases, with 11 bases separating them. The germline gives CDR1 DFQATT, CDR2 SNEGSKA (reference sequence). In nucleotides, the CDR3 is TGCAGTGCAAGCCGGGACCCTAATGAAAAACTGTTTTTT. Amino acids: CSASRDPNEKLFF.

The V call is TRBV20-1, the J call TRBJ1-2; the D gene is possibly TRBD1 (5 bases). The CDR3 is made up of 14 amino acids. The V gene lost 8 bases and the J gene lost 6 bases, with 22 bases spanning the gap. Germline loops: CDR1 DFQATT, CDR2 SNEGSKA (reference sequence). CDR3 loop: CSLPTGRGKDGYTF. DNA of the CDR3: TGCAGTCTACCTACAGGACGGGGAAAAGATGGCTACACCTTC.

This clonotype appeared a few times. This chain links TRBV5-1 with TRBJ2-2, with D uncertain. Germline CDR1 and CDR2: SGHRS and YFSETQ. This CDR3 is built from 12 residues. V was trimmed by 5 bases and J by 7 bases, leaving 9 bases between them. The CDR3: CASRPTGGELFF. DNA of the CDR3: TGCGCCAGCAGGCCCACCGGCGGGGAGCTGTTTTTT.

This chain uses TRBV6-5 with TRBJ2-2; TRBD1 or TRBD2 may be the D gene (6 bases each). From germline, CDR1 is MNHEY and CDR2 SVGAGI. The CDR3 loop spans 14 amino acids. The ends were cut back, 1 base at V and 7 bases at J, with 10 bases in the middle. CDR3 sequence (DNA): TGTGCCAGCAGTTACTGGGGGGCGGGCGGGGAGCTGTTTTTT. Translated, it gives CASSYWGAGGELFF.

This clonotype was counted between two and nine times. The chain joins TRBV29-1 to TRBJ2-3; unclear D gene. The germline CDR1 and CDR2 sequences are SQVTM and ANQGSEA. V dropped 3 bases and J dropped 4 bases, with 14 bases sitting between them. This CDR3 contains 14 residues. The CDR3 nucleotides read TGCAGCGTTGAGTTGTCCTTCAGCCCAGATACGCAGTATTTT. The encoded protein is CSVELSFSPDTQYF.

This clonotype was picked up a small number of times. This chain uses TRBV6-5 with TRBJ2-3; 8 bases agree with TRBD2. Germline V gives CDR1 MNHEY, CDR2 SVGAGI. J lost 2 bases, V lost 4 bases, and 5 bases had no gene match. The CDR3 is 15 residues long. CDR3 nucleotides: TGTGCCAGCAGTTTCTTTAGCGGGACCACAGATACGCAGTATTTT. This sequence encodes CASSFFSGTTDTQYF.

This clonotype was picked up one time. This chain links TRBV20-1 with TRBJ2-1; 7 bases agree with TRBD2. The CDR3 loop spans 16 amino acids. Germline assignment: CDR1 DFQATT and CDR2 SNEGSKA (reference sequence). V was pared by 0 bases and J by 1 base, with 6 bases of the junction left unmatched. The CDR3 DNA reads TGCAGTGCTAGAGATCGGCGGGAGCAATCCTACAATGAGCAGTTCTTC. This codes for CSARDRREQSYNEQFF.

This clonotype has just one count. The chain's CDR3 is CASRAGFSATNEKLFF. In DNA, the CDR3 is TGTGCCAGCAGAGCAGGGTTTAGTGCAACTAATGAAAAACTGTTTTTT. The V and J genes are TRBV12-3 or TRBV12-4 and TRBJ1-4, with a possible D match to TRBD1 (5 bases). V was trimmed by 6 bases and J by 0 bases, leaving 14 bases between them. There are 16 residues in the CDR3.

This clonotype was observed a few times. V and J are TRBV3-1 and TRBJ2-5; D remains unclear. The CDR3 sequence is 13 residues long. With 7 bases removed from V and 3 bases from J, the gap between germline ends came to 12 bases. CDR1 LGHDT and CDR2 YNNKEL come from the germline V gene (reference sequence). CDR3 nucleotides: TGTGCCAGCATGGACGGATACAAAGAGACCCAGTACTTC. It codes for CASMDGYKETQYF.

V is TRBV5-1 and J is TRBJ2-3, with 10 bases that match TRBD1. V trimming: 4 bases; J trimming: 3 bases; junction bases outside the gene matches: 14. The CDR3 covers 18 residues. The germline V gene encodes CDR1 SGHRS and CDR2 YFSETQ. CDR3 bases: TGCGCCAGCAGCCTCGACCCCGCCGACAGGGGGCGTACAGATACGCAGTATTTT. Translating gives CASSLDPADRGRTDTQYF.

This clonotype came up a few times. The CDR3 region has the DNA TGCGCCAGCAGCCCAGGGACTAGCGGGTCTCTCCTGGAGCAGTACTTC. Encoded protein: CASSPGTSGSLLEQYF. The chain carries TRBV5-1 and TRBJ2-7; 12 bases match TRBD2. V dropped 4 bases and J dropped 7; count of bases not matched to a gene: 12. This CDR3 has 16 residues. The germline V gene has CDR1 SGHRS and CDR2 YFSETQ.

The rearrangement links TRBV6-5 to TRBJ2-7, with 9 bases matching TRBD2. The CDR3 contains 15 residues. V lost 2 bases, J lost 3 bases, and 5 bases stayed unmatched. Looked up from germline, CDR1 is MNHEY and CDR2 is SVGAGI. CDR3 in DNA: TGTGCCAGCAGTTACAGGGCGGGGGGGCTCTACGAGCAGTACTTC. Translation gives CASSYRAGGLYEQYF.

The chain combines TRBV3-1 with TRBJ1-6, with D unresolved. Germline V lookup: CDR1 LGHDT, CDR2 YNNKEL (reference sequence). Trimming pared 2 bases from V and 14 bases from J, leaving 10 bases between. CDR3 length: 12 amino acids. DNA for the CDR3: TGTGCCAGCAGCCAAACTACCTCGGCCCTCCACTTT. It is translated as CASSQTTSALHF. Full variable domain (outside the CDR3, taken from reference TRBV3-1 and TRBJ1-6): DTAVSQTPKYLVTQMGNDKSIKCEQNLGHDTMYWYKQDSKKFLKIMFSYNNKELIINETVPNRFSPKSPDKAHLNLHINSLELGDSAVYFCASSQTTSALHFGNGTRLTVT.

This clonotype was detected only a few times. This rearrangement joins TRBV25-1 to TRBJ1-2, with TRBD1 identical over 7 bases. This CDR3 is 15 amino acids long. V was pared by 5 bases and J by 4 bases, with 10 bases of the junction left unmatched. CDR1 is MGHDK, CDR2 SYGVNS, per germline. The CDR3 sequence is CASSQTGVTIYGYTF. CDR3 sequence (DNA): TGTGCCAGCAGTCAAACAGGGGTCACTATCTATGGCTACACCTTC.

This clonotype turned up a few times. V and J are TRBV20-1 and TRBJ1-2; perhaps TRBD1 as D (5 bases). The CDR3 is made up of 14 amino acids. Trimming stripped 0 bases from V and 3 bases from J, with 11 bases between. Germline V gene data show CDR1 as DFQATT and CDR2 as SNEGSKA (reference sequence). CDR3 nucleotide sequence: TGCAGTGCTAGAGATACCCGGGGGGACTATGGCTACACCTTC. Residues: CSARDTRGDYGYTF.

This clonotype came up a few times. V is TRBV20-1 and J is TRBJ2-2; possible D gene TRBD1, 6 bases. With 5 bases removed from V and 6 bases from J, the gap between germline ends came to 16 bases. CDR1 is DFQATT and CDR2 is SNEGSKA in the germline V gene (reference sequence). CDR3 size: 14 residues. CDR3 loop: CSARTASGPGELFF. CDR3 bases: TGCAGTGCTCGGACAGCTTCAGGACCCGGGGAGCTGTTTTTT.

This chain's CDR3 is CAISATGPPDTQYF. For the CDR3, the DNA is TGTGCCATTTCGGCCACGGGCCCCCCAGATACGCAGTATTTT. The V call is TRBV10-3, the J call TRBJ2-3, with D unresolved. The CDR3 extends over 14 amino acids. Germline CDR1 is ENHRY and CDR2 is SYGVKD. V lost 9 bases and J lost 4, with 17 bases in between.

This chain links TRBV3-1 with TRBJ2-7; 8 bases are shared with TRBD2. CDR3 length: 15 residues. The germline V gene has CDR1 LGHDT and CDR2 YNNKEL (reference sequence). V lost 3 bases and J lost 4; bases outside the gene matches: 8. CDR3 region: CASSQPGLAAYEQYF. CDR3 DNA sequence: TGTGCCAGCAGCCAGCCCGGACTAGCTGCGTACGAGCAGTACTTC.

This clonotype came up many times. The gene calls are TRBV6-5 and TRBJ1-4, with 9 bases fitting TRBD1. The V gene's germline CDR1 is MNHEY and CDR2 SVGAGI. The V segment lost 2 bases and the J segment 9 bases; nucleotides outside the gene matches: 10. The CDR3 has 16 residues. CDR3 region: CASSYNAGQGPKKLFF. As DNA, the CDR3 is TGTGCCAGCAGTTACAACGCGGGACAGGGTCCCAAAAAACTGTTTTTT.